These 21 T cell receptor beta chains came from one sample sequenced in a study of T cell repertoires in cytomegalovirus infection. TCRdb called the reads again in MiXCR, with one record for every CDR3 protein. The repertoire holds more than 150,000 distinct CDR3 sequences, with approximately 20% as singletons. What was sequenced was PBMCs. Every receptor here comes from a human donor in good health (CMV status not recorded). Some clones in this sample may be carry-over from other donors' samples.

The chain recombines TRBV29-1 with TRBJ1-4, with 8 bases aligning to TRBD1. In germline, CDR1 is SQVTM, CDR2 ANQGSEA. The V gene end was trimmed by 7 bases and the J gene end by 7 bases; junction bases not matched to a gene: 11. The CDR3 is 14 amino acids. The CDR3 here is CSARQGTRSEKLFF. As DNA, the CDR3 is TGCAGCGCCCGACAGGGGACAAGAAGTGAAAAACTGTTTTTT.

The chain is built from TRBV7-6 and TRBJ2-2, with 7 bases matching TRBD1. There are 13 residues in the CDR3. V lost 10 bases and J lost 8; bases outside the gene matches: 10. Germline CDR1 is SGHVS and CDR2 is FNYEAQ. This CDR3 is CATRTGAVGELFF. The DNA for the CDR3 is TGTGCCACCCGGACAGGAGCGGTGGGGGAGCTGTTTTTT.

This clonotype has a handful of counts. The CDR3 reads CASSLSGLASGGELFF. CDR3 nucleotide sequence: TGTGCCAGCAGCCTTTCCGGACTAGCGTCTGGCGGGGAGCTGTTTTTT. The chain has TRBV7-3 and TRBJ2-2, with 9 bases aligning to TRBD2. After removal of 5 bases from V and 7 bases from J, the junction contained 11 bases not matched to a gene. The CDR3 runs 16 residues. CDR1 and CDR2 from the germline V gene are SGHTA and FQGTGA.

This clonotype was recorded at least ten times. This CDR3 is CASTSDGVNTEAFF. The CDR3 DNA is TGTGCCAGTACCTCAGACGGGGTGAACACTGAAGCTTTCTTT. The chain links TRBV19 to TRBJ1-1; D unclear. The V and J ends lost 7 bases and 0 bases respectively, with 12 bases between them. Germline V gives CDR1 LNHDA, CDR2 SQIVND (reference sequence). The CDR3 length is 14 residues.

This clonotype has a count of ten or more. The chain joins TRBV7-2 to TRBJ1-2; no definite D call. CDR1 SGHTA and CDR2 FQGNSA come from the germline V gene. The V gene lost 5 bases and the J gene lost 2 bases, with 12 bases spanning the gap. This CDR3 is 14 amino acids long. CDR3: CASSPFGGNYGYTF. The DNA of the CDR3 is TGTGCCAGCAGCCCCTTTGGAGGGAACTATGGCTACACCTTC.

This clonotype has a count of ten or more. The rearrangement joins TRBV7-2 to TRBJ2-7, with a weak D call TRBD2 (6 bases). Germline CDR1 and CDR2: SGHTA and FQGNSA. The CDR3 is 11 amino acids. V gave up 5 bases and J gave up 4 bases, with 6 bases separating them. CDR3 DNA sequence: TGTGCCAGCAGCCGGGGGTACGAGCAGTACTTC. Residues: CASSRGYEQYF.

This clonotype was counted between two and nine times. The chain has TRBV7-2 and TRBJ2-5, with 9 bases fitting TRBD2. Germline CDR1 reads SGHTA; CDR2 reads FQGNSA. CDR3 length equals 16 residues. Unmatched junction bases numbered 6, after V lost 1 base and J lost 3 bases. The CDR3 DNA sequence: TGTGCCAGCAGCTTAGAACCAGCGGGAGGAAAAGAGACCCAGTACTTC. Amino acids: CASSLEPAGGKETQYF.

This clonotype was picked up many times. The V gene is TRBV6-2 or TRBV6-3, the J gene TRBJ1-1; TRBD1 agrees at 9 bases. Germline V gene lookup returns CDR1 MNHEY and CDR2 SVGEGT. The CDR3 is made up of 15 amino acids. The V gene end was trimmed by 6 bases and the J gene end by 4 bases; junction bases not matched to a gene: 9. CDR3 loop: CASSSTWTGATEAFF. DNA of the CDR3: TGTGCCAGCAGCTCCACTTGGACAGGGGCCACTGAAGCTTTCTTT.

A few counts support this clonotype. This chain joins TRBV7-3 and TRBJ2-2; 9 positions match TRBD2. Germline values: CDR1 SGHTA, CDR2 FQGTGA. V trimming: 9 bases; J trimming: 4 bases; junction bases outside the gene matches: 6. There are 14 residues in the CDR3. The DNA for the CDR3 is TGTGCCAGTAAGCGGGAGGTCGGCACCGGGGAGCTGTTTTTT. This codes for CASKREVGTGELFF.

The CDR3 spells CASSRYRLTGFSGNTIYF. CDR3 nucleotides: TGTGCCAGCAGCCGATACAGACTGACAGGGTTCAGTGGAAACACCATATATTTT. The chain combines TRBV14 with TRBJ1-3; TRBD1 agrees at 7 bases. The CDR3 contains 18 residues. Trimming at V came to 4 bases and at J to 3 bases, leaving 15 bases not matched to a gene. Germline loops: CDR1 SGHDN, CDR2 FVKESK.

This clonotype was counted a few times. The V call is TRBV11-2, the J call TRBJ2-3; maybe TRBD2 (5 bases). Germline V gene sequence: CDR1 SGHAT, CDR2 FQNNGV. Deletions cut 0 bases from V and 2 bases from J, with 12 bases between. The CDR3 consists of 16 residues. DNA for the CDR3: TGTGCCAGCAGCTTAGACCGGACTCCTTACACAGATACGCAGTATTTT. It encodes CASSLDRTPYTDTQYF. The complete variable domain, with remaining parts taken from reference TRBV11-2 and TRBJ2-3, reads EAGVAQSPRYKIIEKRQSVAFWCNPISGHATLYWYQQILGQGPKLLIQFQNNGVVDDSQLPKDRFSAERLKGVDSTLKIQPAKLEDSAVYLCASSLDRTPYTDTQYFGPGTRLTVL.

The chain has TRBV6-2 or TRBV6-3 and TRBJ2-3; TRBD2 matches 13 bases. Germline CDR1 reads MNHEY; CDR2 reads SVGEGT. V lost 10 bases and J lost 1; bases outside the gene matches: 8. CDR3 length: 16 amino acids. In nucleotides, the CDR3 is TGTGCCACTGCCGGGACTAGCGGGATCGGCACAGATACGCAGTATTTT. This translates into CATAGTSGIGTDTQYF.

CDR3 amino acids: CASSIQGFLNTEAFF. The CDR3 coding sequence is TGTGCCAGTAGTATCCAGGGGTTCTTGAACACTGAAGCTTTCTTT. The chain couples TRBV19 to TRBJ1-1, with a tentative D call TRBD1 (6 bases). V was shortened by 3 bases and J by 0 bases, with 11 bases between the two germline ends. Germline V gene sequence: CDR1 LNHDA, CDR2 SQIVND (reference sequence). The CDR3 runs to 15 residues.

Many counts were recorded for this clonotype. The chain uses TRBV11-1 and TRBJ2-5, with D possibly being TRBD1 or TRBD2 (5 bases each). The germline V and J ends were trimmed by 4 bases and 5 bases, with 17 bases remaining between them. The V gene's germline CDR1 is SGHAT and CDR2 FQDESV (reference sequence). The CDR3 sequence is 15 residues long. Here the CDR3 DNA reads TGTGCCAGCAGCTCGGGACCCATAGAGGGGGAGACCCAGTACTTC. It encodes CASSSGPIEGETQYF. The full variable domain, completed using reference TRBV11-1 and TRBJ2-5, is EAEVAQSPRYKITEKSQAVAFWCDPISGHATLYWYRQILGQGPELLVQFQDESVVDDSQLPKDRFSAERLKGVDSTLKIQPAELGDSAMYLCASSSGPIEGETQYFGPGTRLLVL.

This clonotype showed up just a few times. J is TRBJ1-1 and V is TRBV6-2 or TRBV6-3; 12 bases are a match to TRBD1. This CDR3 has 17 amino acids. The V segment lost 7 bases and the J segment 4 bases; nucleotides outside the gene matches: 13. The germline V gene encodes CDR1 MNHEY and CDR2 SVGEGT. The CDR3 bases are TGTGCCAGCACCTCACAAATGGGACAGGGGGCGCCCACTGAAGCTTTCTTT. This encodes CASTSQMGQGAPTEAFF.

This rearrangement joins TRBV10-2 to TRBJ2-7, with D possibly being TRBD2 (5 bases). Trimming took off 3 bases at V and 4 bases at J, with 10 bases between the two ends. Germline V gene lookup returns CDR1 WSHSY and CDR2 SAAADI. The length of the CDR3 is 13 residues. CDR3 sequence (DNA): TGCGCCAGCAGTGACTCGGGGATATACGAGCAGTACTTC. Translation: CASSDSGIYEQYF.

The chain uses TRBV6-6 and TRBJ2-3, with TRBD2 matching 7 bases. Losses at the gene ends were 8 bases for V and 0 bases for J; bases not matched to a gene: 14. CDR1 MNHNY and CDR2 SVGAGI come from the germline V gene (reference sequence). The CDR3 length is 17 residues. CDR3 protein: CASGLDSGHPSTDTQYF. The CDR3 DNA follows: TGTGCCAGCGGTTTGGATAGCGGGCATCCTAGCACAGATACGCAGTATTTT.

This clonotype turned up a few times. V gene TRBV11-3 combines with J gene TRBJ1-2; D perhaps matches TRBD1 (5 bases). Germline assignment: CDR1 SGHNT and CDR2 YENEEA. The CDR3 loop spans 16 amino acids. V lost 5 bases and J lost 5, with 21 bases in between. The CDR3: CASSPQGPTGVYGYTF. The CDR3 bases are TGTGCCAGCAGCCCGCAAGGGCCGACGGGGGTGTATGGCTACACCTTC.

This clonotype turned up a few times. The chain is built from TRBV12-3 or TRBV12-4 and TRBJ2-7, with TRBD2 matching over 8 bases. This CDR3 is 14 amino acids long. The junction had 6 bases not matched to a gene; V was cut back by 2 bases and J by 6 bases. The CDR3 DNA reads TGTGCCAGCAGTTTATTAGCGGGACTCTCCGAGCAGTACTTC. It encodes CASSLLAGLSEQYF.

V usage is TRBV29-1 and J usage is TRBJ2-1; 14 bases match TRBD2. Unmatched junction bases numbered 20, after V lost 6 bases and J lost 7 bases. The germline CDR1 and CDR2 sequences are SQVTM and ANQGSEA. CDR3 length: 19 residues. The CDR3 DNA sequence: TGCAGCGTCGCCGGACTAGCGGGAGGCCCGGAGAGGTCGGGAAATGAGCAGTTCTTC. Amino acid sequence: CSVAGLAGGPERSGNEQFF.

The rearrangement links TRBV19 to TRBJ2-2; TRBD2 matches 14 bases. Unmatched junction bases numbered 8, after V lost 6 bases and J lost 5 bases. Germline-derived CDR1 and CDR2 are LNHDA and SQIVND (reference sequence). This CDR3 region has 17 residues. CDR3 nucleotide sequence: TGTGCCAGTAGGGGTGGGACTAGCGGGAGTCGGACCGGGGAGCTGTTTTTT. Translating gives CASRGGTSGSRTGELFF.